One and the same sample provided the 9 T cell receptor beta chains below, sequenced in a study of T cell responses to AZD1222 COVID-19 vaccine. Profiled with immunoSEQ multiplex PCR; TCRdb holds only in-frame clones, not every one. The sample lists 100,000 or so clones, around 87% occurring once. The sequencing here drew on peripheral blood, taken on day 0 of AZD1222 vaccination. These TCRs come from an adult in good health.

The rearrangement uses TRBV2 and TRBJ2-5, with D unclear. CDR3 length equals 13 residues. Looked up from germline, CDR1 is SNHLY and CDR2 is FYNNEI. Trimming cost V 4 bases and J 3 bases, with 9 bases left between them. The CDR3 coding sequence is TGTGCCAGCAGTGTCCGTCGAGAAGAGACCCAGTACTTC. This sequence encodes CASSVRREETQYF.

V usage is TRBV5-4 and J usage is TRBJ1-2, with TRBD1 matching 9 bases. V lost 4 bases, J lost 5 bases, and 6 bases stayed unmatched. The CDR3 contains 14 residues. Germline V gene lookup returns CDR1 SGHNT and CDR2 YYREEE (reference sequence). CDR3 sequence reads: CASSSGTGSYGYTF. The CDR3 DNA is TGTGCCAGCAGCAGCGGGACAGGGTCGTATGGCTACACCTTC.

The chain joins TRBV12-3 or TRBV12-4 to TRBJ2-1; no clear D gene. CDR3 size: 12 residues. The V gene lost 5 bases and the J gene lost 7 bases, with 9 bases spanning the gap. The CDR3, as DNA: TGTGCCAGCAGTCCTCTACCTAATGAGCAGTTCTTC. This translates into CASSPLPNEQFF.

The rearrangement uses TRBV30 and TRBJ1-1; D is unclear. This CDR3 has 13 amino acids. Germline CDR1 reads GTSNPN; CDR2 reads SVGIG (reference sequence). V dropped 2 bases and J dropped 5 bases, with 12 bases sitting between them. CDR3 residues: CAWSTGAGTEAFF. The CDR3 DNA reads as TGTGCCTGGAGTACTGGAGCGGGGACTGAAGCTTTCTTT.

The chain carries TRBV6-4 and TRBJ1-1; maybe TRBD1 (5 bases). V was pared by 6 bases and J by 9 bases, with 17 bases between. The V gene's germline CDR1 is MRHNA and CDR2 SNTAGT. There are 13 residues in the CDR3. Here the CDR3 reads CASSLRLGVQAFF. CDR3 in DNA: TGTGCCAGCAGCCTCCGCCTGGGGGTACAAGCTTTCTTT.

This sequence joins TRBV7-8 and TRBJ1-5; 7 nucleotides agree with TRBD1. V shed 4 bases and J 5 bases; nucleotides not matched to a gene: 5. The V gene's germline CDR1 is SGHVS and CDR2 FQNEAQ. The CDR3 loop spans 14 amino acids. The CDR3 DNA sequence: TGTGCCAGCAGCTCGACAGGGCGAGATCAGCCCCAGCATTTT. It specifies CASSSTGRDQPQHF.

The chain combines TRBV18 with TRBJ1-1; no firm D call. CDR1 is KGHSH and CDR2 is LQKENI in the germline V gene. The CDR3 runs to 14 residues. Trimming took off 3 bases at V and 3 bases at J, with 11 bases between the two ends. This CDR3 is CASSPGSSDTEAFF. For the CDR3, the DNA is TGTGCCAGCTCACCGGGGAGCTCGGACACTGAAGCTTTCTTT.

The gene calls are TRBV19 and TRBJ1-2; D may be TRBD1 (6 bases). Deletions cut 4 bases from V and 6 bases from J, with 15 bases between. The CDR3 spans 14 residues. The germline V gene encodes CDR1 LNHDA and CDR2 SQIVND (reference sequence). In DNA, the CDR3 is TGTGCCAGTAGTAAGGCAGGGGCCGTGGATGGCTACACCTTC. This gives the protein CASSKAGAVDGYTF.

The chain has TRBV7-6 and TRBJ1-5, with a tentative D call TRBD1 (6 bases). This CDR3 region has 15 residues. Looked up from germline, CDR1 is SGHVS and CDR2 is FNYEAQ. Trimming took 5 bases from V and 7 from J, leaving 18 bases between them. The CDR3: CASSGGGGGGQPQHF. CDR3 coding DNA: TGTGCCAGCAGCGGGGGGGGCGGGGGCGGCCAGCCCCAGCATTTT.